The rows below give T cell receptor beta chains drawn from one sample of a study of Ad26.COV2.S vaccination and SARS-CoV-2 variants. Only in-frame clones appear in the TCRdb table, and some are missing; sequencing was by immunoSEQ multiplex PCR. The sample lists roughly 300,000 clones, 88% occurring once. Specimen: peripheral blood, collected in a trial of Ad26.COV2.S vaccine versus placebo. These receptors were taken from a person aged 18-65 years who received the Ad26.COV2.S COVID-19 vaccine or a placebo. Both conserved end residues are part of each CDR3. Each record gives: J gene, D gene, V gene, CDR3 protein, CDR3 DNA. D genes are given only for firm matches.

TRBJ1-4 . TRBV28 CASSLGGTEKLFF TGTGCCAGCAGTTTGGGGGGGACCGAAAAACTGTTTTTT
TRBJ1-4 . TRBV5-1 CASSLAGGRNEKLFF TGCGCCAGCAGCTTGGCGGGGGGAAGAAATGAAAAACTGTTTTTT
TRBJ2-2 TRBD2 TRBV9 CASSVVAGRTGELFF TGTGCCAGCAGCGTAGTAGCGGGACGCACCGGGGAGCTGTTTTTT
TRBJ1-2 . TRBV5-1 CASSPGGGGAVGGYTF TGCGCCAGCAGCCCTGGGGGGGGCGGCGCGGTAGGGGGCTACACCTTC
TRBJ2-2 . TRBV9 CASSSSGTAGSGELFF TGTGCCAGCAGCTCCTCCGGAACGGCGGGATCCGGGGAGCTGTTTTTT
TRBJ2-7 TRBD2 TRBV28 CASSFPGLAGEVYEQYF TGTGCCAGCAGTTTCCCGGGACTAGCGGGAGAGGTCTACGAGCAGTACTTC
TRBJ2-5 TRBD2 TRBV2 CASRWRGGTQETQYF TGTGCCAGCCGCTGGCGGGGGGGGACACAAGAGACCCAGTACTTC
TRBJ1-1 . TRBV19 CASSTQVVMNTEAFF TGTGCCAGTAGTACCCAGGTAGTCATGAACACTGAAGCTTTCTTT
TRBJ1-1 . TRBV28 CATKNGAVSTEAFF TGTGCCACCAAAAACGGGGCTGTGAGCACTGAAGCTTTCTTT
TRBJ2-3 TRBD2 TRBV5-6 CASSSLLAGSSTDTQYF TGTGCCAGCAGCTCGTTACTAGCGGGGAGTAGTACAGATACGCAGTATTTT
TRBJ1-3 . TRBV7-9 CASHSQAFSGNTIYF TGTGCCAGCCATTCACAGGCTTTCTCTGGAAACACCATATATTTT
TRBJ2-1 TRBD2 TRBV6-4 CASSAGTSDYNEQFF TGTGCCAGCAGTGCCGGGACTAGCGACTACAATGAGCAGTTCTTC